This T cell receptor (beta chain) was identified during a study of early T cells in non-severe SARS-CoV-2 infection. Tagging with unique molecular identifiers was applied to individual cDNA molecules. TCRdb re-analysed the 5' RACE reads in MiXCR, keeping a single row per CDR3 protein. In the table there are roughly 38,000 distinct CDR3 sequences, around 6% of which are singletons. This clonotype was seen ten or more times. Per germline, CDR1 SQVTM and CDR2 ANQGSEA. Trimming removed 6 bases from V and 4 bases from J, with 9 bases in between. This CDR3 is 11 amino acids long. V gene TRBV29-1 combines with J gene TRBJ2-5; D perhaps matches TRBD1 (6 bases). The sequenced sample consisted of whole blood. The TCR was taken from an adult who was a healthcare worker with PCR-confirmed SARS-CoV-2 infection or an uninfected control (not recorded which). Here the CDR3 reads CSVTGSETQYF. The CDR3 DNA is TGCAGCGTCACAGGGTCAGAGACCCAGTACTTC. Using reference TRBV29-1 and TRBJ2-5 for the parts outside the CDR3, the full variable domain is SAVISQKPSRDICQRGTSLTIQCQVDSQVTMMFWYRQQPGQSLTLIATANQGSEATYESGFVIDKFPISRPNLTFSTLTVSNMSPEDSSIYLCSVTGSETQYFGPGTRLLVL.